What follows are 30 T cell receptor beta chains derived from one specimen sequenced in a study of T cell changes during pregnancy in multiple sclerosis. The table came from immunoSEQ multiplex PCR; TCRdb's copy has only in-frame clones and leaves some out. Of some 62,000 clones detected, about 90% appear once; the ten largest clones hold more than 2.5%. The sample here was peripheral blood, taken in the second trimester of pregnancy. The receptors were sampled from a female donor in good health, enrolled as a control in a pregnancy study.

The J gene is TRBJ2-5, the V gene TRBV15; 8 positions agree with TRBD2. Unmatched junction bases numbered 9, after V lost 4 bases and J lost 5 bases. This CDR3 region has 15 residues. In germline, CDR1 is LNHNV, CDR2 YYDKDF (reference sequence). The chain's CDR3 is CATSTLGLDVETQYF. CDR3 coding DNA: TGTGCCACCAGCACACTGGGACTAGACGTGGAGACCCAGTACTTC.

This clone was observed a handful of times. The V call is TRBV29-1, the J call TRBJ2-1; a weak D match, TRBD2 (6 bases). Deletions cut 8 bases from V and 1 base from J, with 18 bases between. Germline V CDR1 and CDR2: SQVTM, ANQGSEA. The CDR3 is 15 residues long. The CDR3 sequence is CSTKDGSPSYNEQFF. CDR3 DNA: TGCAGCACGAAGGACGGGAGCCCGTCCTACAATGAGCAGTTCTTC.

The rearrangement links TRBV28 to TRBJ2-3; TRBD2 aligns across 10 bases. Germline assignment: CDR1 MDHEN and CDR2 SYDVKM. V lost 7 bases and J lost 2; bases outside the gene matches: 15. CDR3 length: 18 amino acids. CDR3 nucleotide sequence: TGTGCCAGCACATCGGGACTAGCGAATTCATTTCTCACAGATACGCAGTATTTT. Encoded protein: CASTSGLANSFLTDTQYF.

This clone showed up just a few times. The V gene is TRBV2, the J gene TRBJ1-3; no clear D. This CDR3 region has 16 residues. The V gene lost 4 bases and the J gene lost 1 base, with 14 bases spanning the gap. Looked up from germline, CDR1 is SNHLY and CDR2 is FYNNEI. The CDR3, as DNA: TGTGCCAGCAGTGGTCTCCGAGAGATATCTGGAAACACCATATATTTT. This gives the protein CASSGLREISGNTIYF.

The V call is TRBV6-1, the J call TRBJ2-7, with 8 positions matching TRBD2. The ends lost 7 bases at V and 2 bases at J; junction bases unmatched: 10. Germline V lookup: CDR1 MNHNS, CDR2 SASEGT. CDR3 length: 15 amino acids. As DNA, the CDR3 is TGTGCCAGCACCATGACCCAGACTAGCGCCTACGAGCAGTACTTC. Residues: CASTMTQTSAYEQYF.

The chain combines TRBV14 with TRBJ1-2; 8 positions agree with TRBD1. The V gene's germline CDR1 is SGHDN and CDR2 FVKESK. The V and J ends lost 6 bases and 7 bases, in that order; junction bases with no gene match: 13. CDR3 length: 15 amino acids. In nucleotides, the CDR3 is TGTGCCAGCAGTCTAACCCGGACAGGGTGGAGTGGCTACACCTTC. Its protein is CASSLTRTGWSGYTF.

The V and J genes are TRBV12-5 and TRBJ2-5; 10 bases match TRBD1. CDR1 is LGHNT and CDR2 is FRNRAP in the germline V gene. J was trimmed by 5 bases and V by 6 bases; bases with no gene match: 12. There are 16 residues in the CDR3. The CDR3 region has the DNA TGTGCTAGTGGCCCGGGACAGGGGAGGTCCACCGAGACCCAGTACTTC. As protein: CASGPGQGRSTETQYF. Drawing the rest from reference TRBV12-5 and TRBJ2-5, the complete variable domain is DARVTQTPRHKVTEMGQEVTMRCQPILGHNTVFWYRQTMMQGLELLAYFRNRAPLDDSGMPKDRFSAEMPDATLATLKIQPSEPRDSAVYFCASGPGQGRSTETQYFGPGTRLLVL.

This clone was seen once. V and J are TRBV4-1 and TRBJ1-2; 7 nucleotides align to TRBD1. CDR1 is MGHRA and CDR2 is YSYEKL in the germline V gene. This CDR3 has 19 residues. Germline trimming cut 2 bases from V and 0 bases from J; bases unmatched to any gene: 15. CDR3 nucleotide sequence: TGCGCCAGCAGCCAAAGATCGTGGGAAAGGGACAGACCTAACTATGGCTACACCTTC. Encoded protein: CASSQRSWERDRPNYGYTF.

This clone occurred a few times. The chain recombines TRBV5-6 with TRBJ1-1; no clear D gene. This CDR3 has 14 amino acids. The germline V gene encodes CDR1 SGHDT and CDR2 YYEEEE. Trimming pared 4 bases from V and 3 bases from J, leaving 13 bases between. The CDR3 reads CASSHEAVYTEAFF. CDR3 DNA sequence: TGTGCCAGCAGCCACGAGGCCGTATACACTGAAGCTTTCTTT. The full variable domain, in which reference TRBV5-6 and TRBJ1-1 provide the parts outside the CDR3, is DAGVTQSPTHLIKTRGQQVTLRCSPKSGHDTVSWYQQALGQGPQFIFQYYEEEERQRGNFPDRFSGHQFPNYSSELNVNALLLGDSALYLCASSHEAVYTEAFFGQGTRLTVV.

The CDR3 bases are TGTGCCTGGAGTGGGGGGCAGTCCACAGATACGCAGTATTTT. Translated, it gives CAWSGGQSTDTQYF. The chain combines TRBV30 with TRBJ2-3; TRBD1 is a possible D gene (6 bases). Germline V gives CDR1 GTSNPN, CDR2 SVGIG (reference sequence). Trimming removed 1 base from V and 2 bases from J, with 10 bases in between. This CDR3 has 14 residues.

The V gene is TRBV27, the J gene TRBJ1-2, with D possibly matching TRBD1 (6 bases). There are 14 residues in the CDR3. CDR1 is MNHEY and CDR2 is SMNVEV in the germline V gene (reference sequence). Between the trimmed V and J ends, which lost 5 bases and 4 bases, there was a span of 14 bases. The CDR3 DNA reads TGTGCCAGCAGTCCACGGACAGCGGTCTATGGCTACACCTTC. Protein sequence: CASSPRTAVYGYTF.

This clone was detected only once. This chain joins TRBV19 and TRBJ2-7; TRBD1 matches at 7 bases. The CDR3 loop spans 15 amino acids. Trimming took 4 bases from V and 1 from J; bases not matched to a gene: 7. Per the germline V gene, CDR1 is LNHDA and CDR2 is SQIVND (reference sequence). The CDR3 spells CASSNIQGLSYEQYF. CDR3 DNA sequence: TGTGCCAGTAGTAATATACAGGGGCTATCCTACGAGCAGTACTTC.

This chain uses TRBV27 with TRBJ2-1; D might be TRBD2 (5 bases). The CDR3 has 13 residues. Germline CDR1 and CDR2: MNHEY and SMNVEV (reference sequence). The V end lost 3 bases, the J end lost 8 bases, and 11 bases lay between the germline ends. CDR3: CASSLYRRDEQFF. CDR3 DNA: TGTGCCAGCAGTTTGTATAGGCGGGATGAGCAGTTCTTC.

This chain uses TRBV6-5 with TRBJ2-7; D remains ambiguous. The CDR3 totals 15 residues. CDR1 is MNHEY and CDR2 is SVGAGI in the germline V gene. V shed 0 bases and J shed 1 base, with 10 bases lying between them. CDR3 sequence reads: CASSYSTLGSYEQYF. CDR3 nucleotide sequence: TGTGCCAGCAGTTACTCGACCCTAGGTTCCTACGAGCAGTACTTC.

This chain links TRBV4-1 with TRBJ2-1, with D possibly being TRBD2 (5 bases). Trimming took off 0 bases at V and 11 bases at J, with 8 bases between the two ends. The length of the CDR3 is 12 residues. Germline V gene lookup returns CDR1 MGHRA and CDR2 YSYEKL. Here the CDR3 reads CASSQESGQQFF. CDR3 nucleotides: TGCGCCAGCAGCCAAGAAAGCGGCCAGCAGTTCTTC.

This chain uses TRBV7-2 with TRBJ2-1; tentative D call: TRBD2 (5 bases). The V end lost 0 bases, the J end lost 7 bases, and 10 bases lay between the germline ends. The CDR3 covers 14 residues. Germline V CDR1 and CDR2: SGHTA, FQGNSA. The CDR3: CASSLAGVVNEQFF. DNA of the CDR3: TGTGCCAGCAGCTTAGCGGGAGTTGTGAATGAGCAGTTCTTC.

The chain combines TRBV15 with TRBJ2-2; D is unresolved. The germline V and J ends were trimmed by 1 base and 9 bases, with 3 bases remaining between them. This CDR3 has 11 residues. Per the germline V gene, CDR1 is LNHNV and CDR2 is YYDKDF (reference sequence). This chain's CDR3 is CATSRARELFF. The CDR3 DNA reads TGTGCCACCAGCAGAGCTAGGGAGCTGTTTTTT.

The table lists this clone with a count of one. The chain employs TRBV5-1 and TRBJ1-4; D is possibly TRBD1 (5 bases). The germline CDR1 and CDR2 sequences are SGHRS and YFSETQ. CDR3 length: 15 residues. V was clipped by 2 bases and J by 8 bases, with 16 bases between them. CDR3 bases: TGCGCCAGCAGCTTTTGGCAGGGAGGAGGAGAAAAACTGTTTTTT. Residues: CASSFWQGGGEKLFF.

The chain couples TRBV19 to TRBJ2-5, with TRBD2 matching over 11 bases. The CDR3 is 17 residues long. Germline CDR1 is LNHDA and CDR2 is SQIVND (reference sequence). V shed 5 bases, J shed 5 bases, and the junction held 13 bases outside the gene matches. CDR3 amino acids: CASSQGVSGRAQETQYF. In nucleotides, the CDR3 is TGTGCCAGTAGTCAAGGGGTTAGCGGGAGGGCCCAGGAGACCCAGTACTTC.

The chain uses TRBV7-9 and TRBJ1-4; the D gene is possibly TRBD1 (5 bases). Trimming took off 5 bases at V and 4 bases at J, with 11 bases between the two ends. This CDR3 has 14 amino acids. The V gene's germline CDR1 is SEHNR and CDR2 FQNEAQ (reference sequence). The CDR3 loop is CASSVGLINEKLFF. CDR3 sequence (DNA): TGTGCCAGCAGCGTGGGACTGATTAATGAAAAACTGTTTTTT.

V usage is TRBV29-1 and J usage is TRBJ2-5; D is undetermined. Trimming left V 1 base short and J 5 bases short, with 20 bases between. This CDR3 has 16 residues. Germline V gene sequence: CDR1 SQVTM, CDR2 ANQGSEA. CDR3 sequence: CSVEVLIDLFRETQYF. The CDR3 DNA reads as TGCAGCGTTGAAGTCTTGATAGATTTGTTCCGGGAGACCCAGTACTTC.

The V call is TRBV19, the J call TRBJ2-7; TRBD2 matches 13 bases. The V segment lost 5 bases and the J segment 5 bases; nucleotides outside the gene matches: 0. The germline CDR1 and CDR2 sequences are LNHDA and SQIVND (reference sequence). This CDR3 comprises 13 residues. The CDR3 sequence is CASSGTSGNEQYF. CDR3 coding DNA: TGTGCCAGTAGTGGGACTAGCGGGAACGAGCAGTACTTC.

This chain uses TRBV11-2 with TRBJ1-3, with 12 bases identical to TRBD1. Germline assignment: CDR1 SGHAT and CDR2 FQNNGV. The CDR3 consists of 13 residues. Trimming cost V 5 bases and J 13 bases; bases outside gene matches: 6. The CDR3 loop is CASSLGTGGFIYF. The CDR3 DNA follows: TGTGCCAGCAGCCTTGGGACAGGGGGCTTTATATATTTT.

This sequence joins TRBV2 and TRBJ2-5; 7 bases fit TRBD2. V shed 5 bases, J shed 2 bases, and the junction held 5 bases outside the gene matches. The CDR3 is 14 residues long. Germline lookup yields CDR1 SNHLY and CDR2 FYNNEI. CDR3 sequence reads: CASSQRGFQETQYF. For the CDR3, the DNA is TGTGCCAGCAGTCAGCGGGGATTTCAAGAGACCCAGTACTTC.

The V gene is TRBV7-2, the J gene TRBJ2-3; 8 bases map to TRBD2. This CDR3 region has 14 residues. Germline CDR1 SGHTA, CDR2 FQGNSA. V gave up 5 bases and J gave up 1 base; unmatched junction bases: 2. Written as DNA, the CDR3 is TGTGCCAGCAGCCCGACTAGCGGCACAGATACGCAGTATTTT. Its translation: CASSPTSGTDTQYF.

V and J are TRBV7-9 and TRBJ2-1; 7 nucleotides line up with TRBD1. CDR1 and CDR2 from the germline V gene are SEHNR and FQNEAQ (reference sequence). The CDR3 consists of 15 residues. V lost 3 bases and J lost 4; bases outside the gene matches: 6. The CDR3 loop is CASSFSGTDYNEQFF. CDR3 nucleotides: TGTGCCAGCAGCTTCTCCGGGACAGATTACAATGAGCAGTTCTTC.

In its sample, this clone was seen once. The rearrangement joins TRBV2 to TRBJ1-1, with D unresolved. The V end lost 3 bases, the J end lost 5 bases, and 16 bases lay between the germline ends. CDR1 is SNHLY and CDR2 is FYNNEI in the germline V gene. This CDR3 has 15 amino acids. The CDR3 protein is CASSESQGGWTEAFF. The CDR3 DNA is TGTGCCAGCAGTGAGTCCCAAGGAGGGTGGACTGAAGCTTTCTTT.

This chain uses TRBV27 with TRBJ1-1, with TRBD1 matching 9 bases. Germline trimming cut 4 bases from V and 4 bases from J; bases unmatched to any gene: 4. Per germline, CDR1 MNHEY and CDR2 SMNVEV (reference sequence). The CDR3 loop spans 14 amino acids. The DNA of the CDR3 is TGTGCCAGCAGTTGGGGACAGGGCTTCACTGAAGCTTTCTTT. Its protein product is CASSWGQGFTEAFF.

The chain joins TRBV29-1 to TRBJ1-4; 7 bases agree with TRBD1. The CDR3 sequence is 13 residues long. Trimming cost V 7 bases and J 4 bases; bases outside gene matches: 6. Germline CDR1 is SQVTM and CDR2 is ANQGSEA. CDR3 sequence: CSAGDRFNEKLFF. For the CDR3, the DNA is TGCAGCGCCGGGGACAGATTTAATGAAAAACTGTTTTTT.

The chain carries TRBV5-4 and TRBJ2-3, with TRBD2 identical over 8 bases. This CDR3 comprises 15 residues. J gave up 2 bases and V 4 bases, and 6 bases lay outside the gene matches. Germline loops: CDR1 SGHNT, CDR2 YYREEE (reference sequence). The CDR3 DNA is TGTGCCAGCAGCCTCACTAGCGGAGACACAGATACGCAGTATTTT. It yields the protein CASSLTSGDTDTQYF.